Listed here are 17 T cell receptor beta chains from one sample, sequenced in a study of CD8+CD57+ T cells in acquired aplastic anemia. Only patients with CD8+CD57+ cell expansion on flow cytometry were chosen for sequencing. Genomic DNA constituted the template upon which TCR beta VDJ and CDR3 profiling was performed. Each CDR3 protein gets one entry after TCRdb re-called the reads with MiXCR. Found here are 400,000 to 600,000 distinct CDR3 sequences, around a third of them singletons; the top ten hold roughly 0.8%. Sequenced sample: sorted CD4+, CD8+, or CD8+CD57+ T cells (not recorded which) from PBMCs. The receptors stem from a human donor with aplastic anemia.

Comment on this clonotype: This may be a read error: a much more frequent sequence differs by one nucleotide. The chain combines TRBV29-1 with TRBJ2-2; D may be TRBD2 (7 bases). There are 13 residues in the CDR3. The V gene's germline CDR1 is SQVTM and CDR2 ANQGSEA. The CDR3 here is CSVLRGGAGELSF. Written as DNA, the CDR3 is TGCAGCGTCCTCAGGGGAGGGGCCGGGGAGCTGTCTTTT.

The sample holds many counts of this clonotype. The CDR3 nucleotides are TGTGCCACCAAAATCCAAGGGACTAGCGGCGAGCAGTACTTC. Protein product: CATKIQGTSGEQYF. This chain connects TRBV2 to TRBJ2-7; 11 bases map to TRBD2. The CDR3 has 14 residues. After removal of 10 bases from V and 6 bases from J, the junction contained 11 bases not matched to a gene. The germline V gene encodes CDR1 SNHLY and CDR2 FYNNEI.

Many counts were recorded for this clonotype. The chain carries TRBV9 and TRBJ2-3; no definite D call. Per the germline V gene, CDR1 is SGDLS and CDR2 is YYNGEE. The CDR3 covers 15 residues. V was pared by 0 bases and J by 5 bases, with 13 bases between. CDR3 nucleotides: TGTGCCAGCAGCGTAGTTATAGGGTTAGGAGATACGCAGTATTTT. Protein product: CASSVVIGLGDTQYF.

This clonotype was seen many times. The V call is TRBV7-9, the J call TRBJ2-5; D ambiguous. V was clipped by 1 base and J by 5 bases, with 14 bases between them. The CDR3 consists of 15 residues. Per germline, CDR1 SEHNR and CDR2 FQNEAQ (reference sequence). Here the CDR3 DNA reads TGTGCCAGCAGCTTAGACGTGAGGAAGGCGGAGACCCAGTACTTC. This translates into CASSLDVRKAETQYF.

This clonotype was observed a handful of times. The genes are TRBV2 and TRBJ2-6; D is undetermined. CDR3 size: 13 residues. Germline V gene lookup returns CDR1 SNHLY and CDR2 FYNNEI. V was cut by 7 bases and J by 2 bases, with 6 bases left in between. Written as DNA, the CDR3 is TGTGCCAGCATATCGGCTGGGGCCAACGTCCTGACTTTC. Residues: CASISAGANVLTF. Full variable domain (remainder filled in from reference TRBV2 and TRBJ2-6): EPEVTQTPSHQVTQMGQEVILRCVPISNHLYFYWYRQILGQKVEFLVSFYNNEISEKSEIFDDQFSVERPDGSNFTLKIRSTKLEDSAMYFCASISAGANVLTFGAGSRLTVL.

The sample holds a few counts of this clonotype. The rearrangement uses TRBV20-1 and TRBJ1-1; D uncertain. Germline CDR1 is DFQATT and CDR2 is SNEGSKA (reference sequence). The CDR3 runs 13 residues. The V end lost 3 bases, the J end lost 5 bases, and 13 bases lay between the germline ends. CDR3 loop: CSASTGVWTEAFF. The DNA for the CDR3 is TGCAGTGCTAGTACCGGGGTTTGGACTGAAGCTTTCTTT.

As to this clonotype: A much larger clone lies one base from this, so it may be a read error. No conserved phenylalanine or tryptophan is present at the end of the CDR3, so a read error is the likely explanation. This chain links TRBV12-3 or TRBV12-4 with TRBJ2-7, with 7 bases aligning to TRBD2. The CDR3 length is 14 residues. The V segment lost 5 bases and the J segment 3 bases; nucleotides outside the gene matches: 7. The CDR3: CASSHRAGDYEQYL. The CDR3 coding sequence is TGTGCCAGCAGTCATCGGGCGGGGGACTACGAGCAGTACCTC.

This clonotype was recorded at least ten times. This chain connects TRBV20-1 to TRBJ2-7, with TRBD1 matching 7 bases. The V gene's germline CDR1 is DFQATT and CDR2 SNEGSKA (reference sequence). This CDR3 is built from 15 residues. V trimming: 5 bases; J trimming: 5 bases; junction bases outside the gene matches: 15. As DNA, the CDR3 is TGCAGTGCTGGCGTCCCAACCGACAGGGACCACGAGCAGTACTTC. Protein product: CSAGVPTDRDHEQYF.

This clonotype was found many times. The genes are TRBV14 and TRBJ1-1; D is ambiguous. The ends were cut back, 4 bases at V and 5 bases at J, with 8 bases in the middle. The CDR3 consists of 12 residues. The germline CDR1 and CDR2 sequences are SGHDN and FVKESK. DNA of the CDR3: TGTGCCAGCAGCCGACATGGGACTGAAGCTTTCTTT. This encodes CASSRHGTEAFF.

This clonotype was counted between two and nine times. V and J are TRBV7-3 and TRBJ2-5, with unresolved D. This CDR3 is built from 12 residues. The germline V gene encodes CDR1 SGHTA and CDR2 FQGTGA. V was trimmed by 4 bases and J by 13 bases, leaving 16 bases between them. The chain's CDR3 is CASSSRTLPPYF. The CDR3 bases are TGTGCCAGCAGCTCCCGAACCTTACCTCCGTACTTC.

This sequence joins TRBV2 and TRBJ2-7; D is perhaps TRBD1 (6 bases). The CDR3 covers 15 residues. Trimming stripped 6 bases from V and 3 bases from J, with 18 bases between. Germline V lookup: CDR1 SNHLY, CDR2 FYNNEI. The CDR3 sequence is CASSQGSGTNYEQYF. CDR3 in DNA: TGTGCCAGCAGCCAAGGTTCCGGGACAAACTACGAGCAGTACTTC.

Concerning this clonotype: This may stem from a read error, because a much larger clone lies one nucleotide away. The chain uses TRBV2 and TRBJ2-2, with a weak D call TRBD2 (6 bases). Per the germline V gene, CDR1 is SNHLY and CDR2 is FYNNEI. The CDR3 length is 10 residues. The CDR3 spells CASSAGGLFF. DNA for the CDR3: TGTGCCAGCAGTGCCGGGGGGCTGTTTTTT.

This clonotype was counted ten times or more. V and J are TRBV2 and TRBJ1-2; 9 bases agree with TRBD1. CDR1 is SNHLY and CDR2 is FYNNEI in the germline V gene. V was pared by 5 bases and J by 3 bases, with 4 bases of the junction left unmatched. The CDR3 loop spans 14 amino acids. CDR3 DNA: TGTGCCAGCAGTTTGGACAGGGGCGACTATGGCTACACCTTC. Its translation: CASSLDRGDYGYTF.

With regard to this clonotype: Just one base apart from a much larger clone, this may be a read error. The chain couples TRBV7-1 to TRBJ2-2, with 7 bases identical to TRBD1. TRBV7-1 is labeled an ORF, and its function is uncertain. This CDR3 has 15 residues. V was pared by 3 bases and J by 3 bases, with 4 bases of the junction left unmatched. CDR3 DNA: TGTGCCAGCAGCTCCCGGGACAGAGACACCGGGGAGCTGTTTTTT. Translation gives CASSSRDRDTGELFF.

This clonotype was observed a few times. The chain links TRBV11-2 to TRBJ2-7; D remains ambiguous. The CDR3 length is 14 residues. V lost 1 base, J lost 5 bases, and 12 bases lay in between. Germline V gives CDR1 SGHAT, CDR2 FQNNGV. The CDR3, as DNA: TGTGCCAGCAGCTTAGTGGCAGAATACGACGAGCAGTACTTC. This translates into CASSLVAEYDEQYF.

Only a few counts were recorded for this clonotype. The rearrangement uses TRBV10-3 and TRBJ1-5; D remains unclear. The length of the CDR3 is 14 residues. The ends were cut back, 10 bases at V and 3 bases at J, with 16 bases in the middle. Germline CDR1 and CDR2: ENHRY and SYGVKD. This CDR3 reads CASIMGRDNQPQHF. Here the CDR3 DNA reads TGTGCCAGCATCATGGGCCGGGACAATCAGCCCCAGCATTTT.

The rearrangement joins TRBV6-5 to TRBJ2-1; D might be TRBD1 (6 bases). In germline, CDR1 is MNHEY, CDR2 SVGAGI. The length of the CDR3 is 13 residues. The V and J ends lost 4 bases and 10 bases respectively, with 14 bases between them. DNA for the CDR3: TGTGCCAGCAGTTCCCTACAGGGCACCGAGCAGTTCTTC. This translates into CASSSLQGTEQFF.